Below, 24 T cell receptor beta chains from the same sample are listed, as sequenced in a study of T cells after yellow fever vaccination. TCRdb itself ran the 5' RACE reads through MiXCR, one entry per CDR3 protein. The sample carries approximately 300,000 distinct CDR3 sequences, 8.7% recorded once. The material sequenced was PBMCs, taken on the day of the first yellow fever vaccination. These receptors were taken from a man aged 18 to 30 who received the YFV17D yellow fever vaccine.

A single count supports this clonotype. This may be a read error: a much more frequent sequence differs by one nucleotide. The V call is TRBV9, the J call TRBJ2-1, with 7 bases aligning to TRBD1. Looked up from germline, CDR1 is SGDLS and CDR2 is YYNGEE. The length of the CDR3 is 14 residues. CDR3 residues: CASSDRGPYIEQFF. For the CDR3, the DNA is TGTGCCAGCAGCGACAGGGGACCCTACATTGAGCAGTTCTTC.

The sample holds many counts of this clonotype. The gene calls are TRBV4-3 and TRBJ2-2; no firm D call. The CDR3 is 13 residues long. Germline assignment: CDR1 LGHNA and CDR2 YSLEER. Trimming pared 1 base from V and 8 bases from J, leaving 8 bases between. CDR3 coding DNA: TGCGCCAGCAGCCAAGGTTTTCTAGGGGAGCTGTTTTTT. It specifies CASSQGFLGELFF.

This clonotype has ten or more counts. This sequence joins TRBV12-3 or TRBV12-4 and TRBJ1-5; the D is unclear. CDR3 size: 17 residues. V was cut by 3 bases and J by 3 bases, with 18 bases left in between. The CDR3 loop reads CASSLAAGRIVNQPQHF. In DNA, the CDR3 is TGTGCCAGCAGTTTGGCGGCCGGGCGGATAGTCAATCAGCCCCAGCATTTT.

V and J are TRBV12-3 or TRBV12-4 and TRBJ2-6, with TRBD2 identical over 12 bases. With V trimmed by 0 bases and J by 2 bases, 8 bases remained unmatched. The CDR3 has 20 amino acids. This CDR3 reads CASSLAASGGAGAGANVLTF. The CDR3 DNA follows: TGTGCCAGCAGTTTAGCGGCTAGCGGGGGGGCAGGGGCTGGGGCCAACGTCCTGACTTTC.

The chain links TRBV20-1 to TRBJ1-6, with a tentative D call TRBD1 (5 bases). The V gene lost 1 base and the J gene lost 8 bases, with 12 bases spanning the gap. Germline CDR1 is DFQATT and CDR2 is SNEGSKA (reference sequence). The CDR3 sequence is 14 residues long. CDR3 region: CSARVGGDDSPLHF. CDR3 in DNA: TGCAGTGCTAGAGTTGGGGGTGATGATTCACCCCTCCACTTT.

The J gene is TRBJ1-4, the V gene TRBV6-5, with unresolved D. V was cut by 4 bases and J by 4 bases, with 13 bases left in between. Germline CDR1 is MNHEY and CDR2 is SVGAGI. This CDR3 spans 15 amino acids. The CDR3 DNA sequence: TGTGCCAGCAGTTTATTAAGGACCGATAATGAAAAACTGTTTTTT. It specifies CASSLLRTDNEKLFF.

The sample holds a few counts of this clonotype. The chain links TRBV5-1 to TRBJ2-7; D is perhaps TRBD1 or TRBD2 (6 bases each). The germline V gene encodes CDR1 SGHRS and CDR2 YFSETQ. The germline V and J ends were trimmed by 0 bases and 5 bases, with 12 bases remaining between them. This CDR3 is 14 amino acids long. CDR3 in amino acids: CASSLVPGANEQYF. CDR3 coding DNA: TGCGCCAGCAGCTTGGTCCCGGGGGCCAACGAGCAGTACTTC.

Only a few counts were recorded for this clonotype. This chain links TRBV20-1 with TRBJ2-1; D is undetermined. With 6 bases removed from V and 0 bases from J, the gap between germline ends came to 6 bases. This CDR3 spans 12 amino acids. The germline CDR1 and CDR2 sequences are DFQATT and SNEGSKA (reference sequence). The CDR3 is CSAASSYNEQFF. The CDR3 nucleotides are TGCAGTGCCGCGAGCTCCTACAATGAGCAGTTCTTC.

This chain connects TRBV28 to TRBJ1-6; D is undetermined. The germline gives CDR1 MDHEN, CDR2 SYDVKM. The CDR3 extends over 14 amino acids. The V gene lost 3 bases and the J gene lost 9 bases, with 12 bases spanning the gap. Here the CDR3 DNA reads TGTGCCAGCAGTTTGCGGAGTCGAGGTTCACCCCTCCACTTT. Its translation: CASSLRSRGSPLHF.

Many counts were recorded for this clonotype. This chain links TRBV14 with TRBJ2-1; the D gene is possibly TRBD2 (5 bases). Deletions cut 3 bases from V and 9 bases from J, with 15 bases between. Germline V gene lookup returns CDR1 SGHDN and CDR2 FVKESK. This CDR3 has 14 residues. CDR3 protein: CASSQITGDREQFF. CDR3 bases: TGTGCCAGCAGCCAGATAACCGGGGATCGTGAGCAGTTCTTC.

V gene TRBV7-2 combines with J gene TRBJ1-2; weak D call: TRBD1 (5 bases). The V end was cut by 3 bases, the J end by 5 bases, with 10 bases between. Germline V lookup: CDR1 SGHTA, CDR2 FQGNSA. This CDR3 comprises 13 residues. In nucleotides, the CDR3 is TGTGCCAGCAGCTTCCAGGGACCATATGGCTACACCTTC. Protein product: CASSFQGPYGYTF.

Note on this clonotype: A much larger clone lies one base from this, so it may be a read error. CDR3 amino acids: CASSVRGRYQETLYF. DNA for the CDR3: TGTGCCAGCAGTGTAAGGGGGCGGTACCAAGAGACCCTGTACTTC. The rearrangement links TRBV5-6 to TRBJ2-5; 7 bases fit TRBD1. This CDR3 is built from 15 residues. The germline V gene has CDR1 SGHDT and CDR2 YYEEEE.

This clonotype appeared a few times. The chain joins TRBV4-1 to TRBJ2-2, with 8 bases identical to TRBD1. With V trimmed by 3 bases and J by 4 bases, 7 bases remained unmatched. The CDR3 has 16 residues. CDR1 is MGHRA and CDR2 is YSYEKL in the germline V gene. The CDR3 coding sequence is TGCGCCAGCAGCCACTTGGGACAGGCGCTCACCGGGGAGCTGTTTTTT. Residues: CASSHLGQALTGELFF.

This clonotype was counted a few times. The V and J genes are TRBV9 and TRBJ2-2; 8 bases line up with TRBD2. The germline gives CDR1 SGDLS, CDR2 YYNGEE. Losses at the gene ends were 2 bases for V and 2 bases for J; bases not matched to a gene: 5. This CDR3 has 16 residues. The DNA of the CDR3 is TGTGCCAGCAGCGTGGAGCGGGGGTTAAACACCGGGGAGCTGTTTTTT. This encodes CASSVERGLNTGELFF.

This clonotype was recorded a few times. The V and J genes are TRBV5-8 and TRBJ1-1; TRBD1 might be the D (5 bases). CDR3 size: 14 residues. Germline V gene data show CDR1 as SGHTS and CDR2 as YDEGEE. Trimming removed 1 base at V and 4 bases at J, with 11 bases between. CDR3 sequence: CASSLLSGVTEAFF. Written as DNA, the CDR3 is TGTGCCAGCAGCTTGTTGTCGGGGGTCACTGAAGCTTTCTTT.

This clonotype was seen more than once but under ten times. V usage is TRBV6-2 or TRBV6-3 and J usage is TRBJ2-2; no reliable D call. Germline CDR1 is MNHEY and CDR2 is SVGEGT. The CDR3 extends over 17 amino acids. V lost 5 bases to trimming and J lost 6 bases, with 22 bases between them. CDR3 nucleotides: TGTGCCAGCAGTCGACCCCGACCCCCCAAAAAGTCCGGGGAGCTGTTTTTT. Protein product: CASSRPRPPKKSGELFF.

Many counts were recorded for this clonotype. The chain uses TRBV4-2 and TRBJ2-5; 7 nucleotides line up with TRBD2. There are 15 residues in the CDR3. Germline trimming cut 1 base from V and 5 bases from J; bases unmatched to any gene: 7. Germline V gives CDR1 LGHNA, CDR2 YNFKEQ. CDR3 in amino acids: CASSQGGGPSETQYF. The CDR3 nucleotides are TGTGCCAGCAGCCAAGGCGGGGGTCCCTCCGAGACCCAGTACTTC.

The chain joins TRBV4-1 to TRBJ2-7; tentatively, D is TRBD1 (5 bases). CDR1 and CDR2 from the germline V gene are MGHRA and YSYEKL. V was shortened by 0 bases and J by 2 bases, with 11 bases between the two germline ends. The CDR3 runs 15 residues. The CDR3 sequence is CASSQDVTGPYEQYV. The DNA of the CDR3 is TGCGCCAGCAGCCAAGACGTAACAGGACCCTACGAGCAGTACGTC.

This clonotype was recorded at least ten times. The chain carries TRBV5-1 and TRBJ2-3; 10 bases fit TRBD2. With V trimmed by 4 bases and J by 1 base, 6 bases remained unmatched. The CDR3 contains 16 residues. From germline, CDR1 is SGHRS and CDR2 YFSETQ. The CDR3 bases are TGCGCCAGCAGCCTTAGCGGGGGGCTTGGCACAGATACGCAGTATTTT. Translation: CASSLSGGLGTDTQYF. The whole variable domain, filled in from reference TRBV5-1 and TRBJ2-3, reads KAGVTQTPRYLIKTRGQQVTLSCSPISGHRSVSWYQQTPGQGLQFLFEYFSETQRNKGNFPGRFSGRQFSNSRSEMNVSTLELGDSALYLCASSLSGGLGTDTQYFGPGTRLTVL.

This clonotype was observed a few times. For the CDR3, the DNA is TGTGCCACCAGCAGTAGAACAGGGGCTGATACGCAGTATTTT. Translation gives CATSSRTGADTQYF. V usage is TRBV15 and J usage is TRBJ2-3; TRBD1 agrees at 7 bases. The germline V gene has CDR1 LNHNV and CDR2 YYDKDF (reference sequence). V shed 3 bases, J shed 6 bases, and the junction held 6 bases outside the gene matches. The CDR3 is 14 amino acids.

The CDR3 spells CASSLKLRGNTDTQYF. Written as DNA, the CDR3 is TGCGCCAGCAGCCTAAAACTCAGGGGGAACACAGATACGCAGTATTTT. The J gene is TRBJ2-3, the V gene TRBV4-1; TRBD1 matches at 7 bases. The ends lost 4 bases at V and 2 bases at J; junction bases unmatched: 9. Germline CDR1 is MGHRA and CDR2 is YSYEKL. This CDR3 is built from 16 residues.

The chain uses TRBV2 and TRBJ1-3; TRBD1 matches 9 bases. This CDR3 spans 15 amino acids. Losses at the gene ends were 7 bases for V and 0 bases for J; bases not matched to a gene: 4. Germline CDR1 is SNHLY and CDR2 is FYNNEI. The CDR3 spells CASKPDRGSGNTIYF. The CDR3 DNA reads TGTGCCAGCAAACCGGACAGGGGCTCTGGAAACACCATATATTTT.

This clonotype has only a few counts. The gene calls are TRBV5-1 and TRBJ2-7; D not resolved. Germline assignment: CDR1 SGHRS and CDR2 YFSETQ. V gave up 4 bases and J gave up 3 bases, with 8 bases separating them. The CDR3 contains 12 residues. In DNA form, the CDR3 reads TGCGCCAGCAGCGACGAGGACTACGAGCAGTACTTC. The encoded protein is CASSDEDYEQYF. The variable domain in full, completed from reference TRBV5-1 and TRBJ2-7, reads KAGVTQTPRYLIKTRGQQVTLSCSPISGHRSVSWYQQTPGQGLQFLFEYFSETQRNKGNFPGRFSGRQFSNSRSEMNVSTLELGDSALYLCASSDEDYEQYFGPGTRLTVT.

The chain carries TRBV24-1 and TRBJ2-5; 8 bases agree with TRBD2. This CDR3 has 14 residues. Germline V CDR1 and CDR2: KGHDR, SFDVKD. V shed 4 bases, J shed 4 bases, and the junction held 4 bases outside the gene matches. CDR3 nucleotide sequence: TGTGCCACCAGTGACCGGACTAGCCCAGAGACCCAGTACTTC. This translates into CATSDRTSPETQYF.